The rows below give T cell receptor beta chains drawn from one sample of a study of blood T cells in healthy people across ages. Via MiXCR, TCRdb re-called the 5' RACE reads, giving one row per CDR3 protein. The repertoire holds 1.5 million to 1.9 million distinct CDR3 sequences, with less than 45% as singletons. The specimen was blood. Receptor source: a woman between 18 and 29 years old in good health. Both conserved end residues are part of each CDR3. Fields, in order: V gene, D gene, clone size, J gene, CDR3 DNA, CDR3 protein. The D gene is left open where the match is weak. Some rows have no size entry. The others give once, few or many, or a class for an expanded clone.

TRBV2	-	-	TRBJ2-1	TGTGCCAGCGAAAGGGATTATCAGGGCAATGAGCAGTTCTTC	CASERDYQGNEQFF
TRBV3-1	-	-	TRBJ2-5	TGTGCCAGCAGCCACAGCGGAGGGCGGCGAGAGACCCAGTACTTC	CASSHSGGRRETQYF
TRBV7-2	TRBD1	few	TRBJ1-6	TGTGCCAGCAGCCTACAGGGGCGGAATTCACCCCTCCACTTT	CASSLQGRNSPLHF
TRBV12-3/TRBV12-4	-	-	TRBJ1-5	TGTGCCAGCAGCCAGGAGGGGAGTCAGCCCCAGCATTTT	CASSQEGSQPQHF
TRBV4-3	TRBD1	-	TRBJ1-5	TGCGCCAGCAGCTACCGACAGGGAGAGAATCAGCCCCAGCATTTT	CASSYRQGENQPQHF
TRBV7-2	-	-	TRBJ2-1	TGTGCCAGCAGCTCCTATGTAGCGAAAGAGCAGTTCTTC	CASSSYVAKEQFF
TRBV20-1	TRBD2	-	TRBJ2-7	TGCAGTGCTACGGTTTTGACTAGCCTCTCCTACGAGCAGTACTTC	CSATVLTSLSYEQYF
TRBV6-5	-	few	TRBJ2-2	TGTGCCAGCAGTTACTCGGACCGGACGGTCGGGGAGCTGTTTTTT	CASSYSDRTVGELFF
TRBV6-5	-	-	TRBJ2-7	TGTGCCAGCAGTTATGCCGCATCGGCTAGGAGGGGTGAGCAGTACTTC	CASSYAASARRGEQYF
TRBV7-7	-	-	TRBJ2-5	TGTGCTAGCAGCTTAAGACATGGGCGTCTGGAGACCCAGTACTTC	CASSLRHGRLETQYF
TRBV4-3	-	-	TRBJ1-6	TGCGCCAGCAGCCAATCTATGGGGCTGGATTCACCCCTCCACTTT	CASSQSMGLDSPLHF
TRBV5-1	-	-	TRBJ1-2	TGCGCCAGCAGCTTGGGACCTACAGCCGCTAACTATGGCTACACCTTC	CASSLGPTAANYGYTF
TRBV4-2	-	-	TRBJ1-3	TGTGCCAGCAGCCAAGATAATCGGGGGACTGGAAACACCATATATTTT	CASSQDNRGTGNTIYF
TRBV28	TRBD2	few	TRBJ2-1	TGTGCCAGCAGGCGGGAGACCTACAATGAGCAGTTCTTC	CASRRETYNEQFF
TRBV20-1	TRBD2	few	TRBJ2-1	TGCAGTGGCCAAAGCGGGAGTACCTACGAGCAGTTCTTC	CSGQSGSTYEQFF
TRBV7-9	-	-	TRBJ1-1	TGTGCCAGCAGAGAGGGGGACAACACTGAAGCTTTCTTT	CASREGDNTEAFF
TRBV29-1	TRBD1	few	TRBJ1-5	TGCAGCGTTGCGCTAGAGGGGGCAAGCAATCAGCCCCAGCATTTT	CSVALEGASNQPQHF
TRBV12-3/TRBV12-4	-	-	TRBJ2-7	TGTGCTAGCAGTGGGCGCAGGGACACCTACGAGCAGTACTTC	CASSGRRDTYEQYF
TRBV3-1	-	many	TRBJ1-1	TGTGCCAGCAGCCAAGGGGACACTGAAGCTTTCTTT	CASSQGDTEAFF
TRBV12-3/TRBV12-4	-	many	TRBJ2-3	TGCGCCAGCAGCCTGGGAGGGGGGAGTACAGATACGCAGTATTTT	CASSLGGGSTDTQYF
TRBV5-1	-	-	TRBJ1-1	TGCGCCAGCAGCTTGGATTGGCAGAAGGCTTTCTTT	CASSLDWQKAFF
TRBV11-2	-	-	TRBJ2-3	TGTGCCAGCACCTCCGGATGGGGAGCCACAGATACGCAGTATTTT	CASTSGWGATDTQYF
TRBV29-1	TRBD1	few	TRBJ2-7	TGCAGCGTTGAAGAAGGCGGACAGGGTAGCTCCTACGAGCAGTACTTC	CSVEEGGQGSSYEQYF
TRBV10-1	-	-	TRBJ2-7	TGCGCCGGCAGTGAGTCCGGGGGGCGTTACGAGCAGTACTTC	CAGSESGGRYEQYF
TRBV4-3	-	-	TRBJ1-4	TGCGCCAGCAGCCAAGTTGAGGGGCAAAATGAAAAACTGTTTTTT	CASSQVEGQNEKLFF
TRBV15	-	-	TRBJ2-7	TGTGCCACCAGCCGTGACAGTAGGTTCGAGCAGTACTTC	CATSRDSRFEQYF
TRBV4-3	TRBD2	-	TRBJ2-4	TGCGCCAGCAGCCGCTCTAGCGGGAGTGTCAGAGAGCAGTACTTC	CASSRSSGSVREQYF
TRBV7-2	-	few	TRBJ1-4	TGTGCCAGCAGCCCCTATGAGGGGGCAACTAATGAAAAACTGTTTTTT	CASSPYEGATNEKLFF
TRBV12-5	-	-	TRBJ1-6	TGTGCTAGTGGTTTGGTACGGGATTCACCCCTCCACTTT	CASGLVRDSPLHF
TRBV9	-	few	TRBJ2-1	TGTGCCAGCAGCACCCGAGACACCTTCTACAATGAGCAGTTCTTC	CASSTRDTFYNEQFF
TRBV7-6	-	few	TRBJ2-5	TGTGCCAGCAGCTTACAGGAGGAGGAGACCCAGTACTTC	CASSLQEEETQYF
TRBV14	-	-	TRBJ2-3	TGTGCCAGCAGCAACAGACAGGGCACAGATACGCAGTATTTT	CASSNRQGTDTQYF
TRBV25-1	TRBD1	few	TRBJ1-2	TGTGCCAGCAGTGAATTGGGACAGGGAGACTATGGCTACACCTTC	CASSELGQGDYGYTF
TRBV20-1	TRBD2	-	TRBJ2-7	TGCAGTGCTTTTCGCGGGAGCTCCTACGAGCAGTACTTC	CSAFRGSSYEQYF
TRBV6-5	-	few	TRBJ2-3	TGTGCCAGCAGTTACGGAGTTATCGGGGCAGATACGCAGTATTTT	CASSYGVIGADTQYF
TRBV9	-	-	TRBJ2-6	TGTGCCAGCAATCACCCGGGGGGCGGGTCTGGGGCCAACGTCCTGACTTTC	CASNHPGGGSGANVLTF
TRBV7-8	TRBD2	few	TRBJ2-7	TGTGCCAGCATCGGGGCTAGCGGGAGTCACGAGCAGTACTTC	CASIGASGSHEQYF
TRBV28	-	-	TRBJ2-7	TGTGCCAGCATCGAACACGGGGTCAAAACCTACGAGCAGTACTTC	CASIEHGVKTYEQYF
TRBV3-1	-	-	TRBJ1-2	TGTGCCAGCAGCAGAGGAGGGGTCTATGGCTACACCTTC	CASSRGGVYGYTF
TRBV7-2	-	-	TRBJ1-1	TGTGCCAGCAGCCCGAGGGCAGGGACGGACACTGAAGCTTTCTTT	CASSPRAGTDTEAFF
TRBV2	TRBD1	-	TRBJ2-5	TGTGCCACGACAGGGGGCGGGGAGACCCAGTACTTC	CATTGGGETQYF
TRBV20-1	-	-	TRBJ1-1	TGCAGTGCTCTGGACGAGGGGGAGGGGATGGACACTGAAGCTTTCTTT	CSALDEGEGMDTEAFF
TRBV4-3	TRBD1	few	TRBJ2-3	TGCGCCAGCAGCCGCGAGAGAGGGGGCCCTTTAAGCACAGATACGCAGTATTTT	CASSRERGGPLSTDTQYF
TRBV2	TRBD1	-	TRBJ2-7	TGTGCCAGCAGCGAGGACAGGGGATGCGAGCAGTACTTC	CASSEDRGCEQYF
TRBV20-1	TRBD2	few	TRBJ2-3	TGCAGTGCCCCTGGACTAGCGGGGATCACAGATACGCAGTATTTT	CSAPGLAGITDTQYF
TRBV6-2/TRBV6-3	-	-	TRBJ2-7	TGTGCCAGCAGTTACTCCCTAGCGCTCGAGCAGTACTTC	CASSYSLALEQYF
TRBV29-1	TRBD1	-	TRBJ1-1	TGCAGCGTTGTTCGGGGACAGGGGGGAACTGAAGCTTTCTTT	CSVVRGQGGTEAFF
TRBV20-1	-	many	TRBJ2-5	TGCAGTGCTAGATCCTCCCCCCAGGGTACCCAGTACTTC	CSARSSPQGTQYF
TRBV30	-	-	TRBJ2-7	TGTGCCTGGAGGTTAGCGGCCTCCTACGAGCAGTACTTC	CAWRLAASYEQYF
TRBV4-3	-	-	TRBJ1-2	TGCGCCAGCTGCCAAGATCCCAGGTTCTATGGCTACACCTTC	CASCQDPRFYGYTF
TRBV9	TRBD1	-	TRBJ1-3	TGTGCCAGCAGCGTAGGCCAGGGGGACTCTGGAAACACCATATATTTT	CASSVGQGDSGNTIYF